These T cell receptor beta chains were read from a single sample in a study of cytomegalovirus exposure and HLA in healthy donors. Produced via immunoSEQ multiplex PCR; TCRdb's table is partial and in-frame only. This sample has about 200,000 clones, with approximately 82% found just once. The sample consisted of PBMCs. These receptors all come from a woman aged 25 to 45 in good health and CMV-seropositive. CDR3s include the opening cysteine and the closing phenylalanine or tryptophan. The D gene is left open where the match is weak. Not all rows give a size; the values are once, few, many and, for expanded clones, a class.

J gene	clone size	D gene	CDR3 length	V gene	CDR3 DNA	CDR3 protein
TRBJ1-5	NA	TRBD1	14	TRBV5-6	TGTGCCAGCAGCTTCGGGACAGCTAATCAGCCCCAGCATTTT	CASSFGTANQPQHF
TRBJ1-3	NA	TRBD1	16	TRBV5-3	TGTGCCAGAAGACCCACAGGGGGCGCGGTTGGAAACACCATATATTTT	CARRPTGGAVGNTIYF
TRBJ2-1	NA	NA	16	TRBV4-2	TGTGCCAGCAGCCAAAACGGACCAGGGAAGTTCAATGAGCAGTTCTTC	CASSQNGPGKFNEQFF
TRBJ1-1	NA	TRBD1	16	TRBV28	TGTGCCAGCAGTTTGACCACAGGGGCGGGGAACACTGAAGCTTTCTTT	CASSLTTGAGNTEAFF
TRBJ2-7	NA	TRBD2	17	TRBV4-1	TGCGCCAGCAGCTTGACTCTAGCGGGCAGAACCTCCTACGAGCAGTACTTC	CASSLTLAGRTSYEQYF
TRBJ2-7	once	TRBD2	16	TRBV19	TGTGCCAGTAGGCCGACCGGAGGGAGGGCCTCGGGGGAGCAGTACTTC	CASRPTGGRASGEQYF
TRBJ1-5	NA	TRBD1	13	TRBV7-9	TGTGCCAGCAGAGACAGGGTTGATCAGCCCCAGCATTTT	CASRDRVDQPQHF
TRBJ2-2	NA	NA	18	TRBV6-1	TGTGCCAGCAGTGAAAATATAGTAGGCGGGGCGAACACCGGGGAGCTGTTTTTT	CASSENIVGGANTGELFF
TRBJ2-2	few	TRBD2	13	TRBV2	TGTGCCAGCAATGAAGCGGGAGCCGGGGAGCTGTTTTTT	CASNEAGAGELFF
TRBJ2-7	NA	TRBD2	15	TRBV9	TGTGCCAGCAGCGTAGCCGGCGGGAGCTTCCACGAGCAGTACTTC	CASSVAGGSFHEQYF
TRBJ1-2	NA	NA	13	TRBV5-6	TGTGCCAGCAGAATTGTCTCGGGGTTTGGCTACACCTTC	CASRIVSGFGYTF
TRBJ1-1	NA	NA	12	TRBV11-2	TGTGCCAGCAGCTTCGGGGGATCTGAAGCTTTCTTT	CASSFGGSEAFF
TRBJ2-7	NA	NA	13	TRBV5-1	TGCGCCAGCAGCTTTGGAGGGACCTACGAGCAGTACTTC	CASSFGGTYEQYF
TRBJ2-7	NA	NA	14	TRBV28	TGTGCCAGCAGTTTAGGTTCCGTAGACGGGGAGCAGTACTTC	CASSLGSVDGEQYF
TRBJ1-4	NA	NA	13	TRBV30	TGTGCCTTATCCAGGAGGGGGGGCGAAAAACTGTTTTTT	CALSRRGGEKLFF
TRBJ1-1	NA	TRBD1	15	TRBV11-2	TGTGCCAGCAGCTTAGGACAGGGTGGGAACACTGAAGCTTTCTTT	CASSLGQGGNTEAFF
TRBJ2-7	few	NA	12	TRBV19	TGTGCCAGTAGTACGAACAGGCGCGAGCAGTACTTC	CASSTNRREQYF
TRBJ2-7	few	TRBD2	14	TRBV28	TGTGCCAGCACTATGCGGGAGTCGTGGTACGAGCAGTACTTC	CASTMRESWYEQYF
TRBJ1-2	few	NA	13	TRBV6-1	TGTGCCAGCAGTGAGGTACTGAACTATGGCTACACCTTC	CASSEVLNYGYTF
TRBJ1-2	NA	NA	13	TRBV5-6	TGTGCCAGCAGCTTGACAGGAGCCTATGGCTACACCTTC	CASSLTGAYGYTF
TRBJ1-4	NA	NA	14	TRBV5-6	TGTGCCAGCACCGTCAAGGAGTTCGGTGAAAAACTGTTTTTT	CASTVKEFGEKLFF
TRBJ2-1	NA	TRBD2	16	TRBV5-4	TGTGCCAGCAGTATTAATCGTAAGACGGGGGGATTTGAGCAGTTCTTC	CASSINRKTGGFEQFF
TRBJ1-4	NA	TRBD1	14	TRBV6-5	TGTGCCAGCAGTTGGACAGGGGCAGGGTTTGGACTGTTTTTT	CASSWTGAGFGLFF
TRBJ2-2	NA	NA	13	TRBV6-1	TGTGCCAGCAGGGGGACACCCACCGGGGAGCTGTTTTTT	CASRGTPTGELFF
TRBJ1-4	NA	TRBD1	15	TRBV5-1	TGCGCCAGCAGCCGACAGGGGTCCAGCGATGAAAAACTGTTTTTT	CASSRQGSSDEKLFF
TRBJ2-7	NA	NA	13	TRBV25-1	TGTGCCAGCAGACCGGCGGGTTTCTACGAGCAGTACTTC	CASRPAGFYEQYF
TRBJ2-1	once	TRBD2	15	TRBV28	TGTGCCAGCATGGTGGGACTAGCGGTCTACAATGAGCAGTTCTTC	CASMVGLAVYNEQFF
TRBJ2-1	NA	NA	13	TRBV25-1	TGTGCCAGCAGTCAAGGGGCCTACAATGAGCAGTTCTTC	CASSQGAYNEQFF
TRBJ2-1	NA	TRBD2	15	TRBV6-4	TGTGCCAGCAGTGTTGTAGCGGGAGGGTCGAATGAGCAGTTCTTC	CASSVVAGGSNEQFF
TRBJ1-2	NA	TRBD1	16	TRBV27	TGTGCCAGCAGTTTATTCCCCTCGACAGGGGGTTATGGCTACACCTTC	CASSLFPSTGGYGYTF
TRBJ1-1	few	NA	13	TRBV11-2	TGTGCCAGCAGCTTCCCGGGGAACACTGAAGCTTTCTTT	CASSFPGNTEAFF
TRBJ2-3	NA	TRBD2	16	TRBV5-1	TGCGCCAGCAGTCAACGACTAGCGGACAGCACAGATACGCAGTATTTT	CASSQRLADSTDTQYF
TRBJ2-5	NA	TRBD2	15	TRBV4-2	TGTGCCAGCAGCCCTCTAGCGGGGGGAAAAGAGACCCAGTACTTC	CASSPLAGGKETQYF